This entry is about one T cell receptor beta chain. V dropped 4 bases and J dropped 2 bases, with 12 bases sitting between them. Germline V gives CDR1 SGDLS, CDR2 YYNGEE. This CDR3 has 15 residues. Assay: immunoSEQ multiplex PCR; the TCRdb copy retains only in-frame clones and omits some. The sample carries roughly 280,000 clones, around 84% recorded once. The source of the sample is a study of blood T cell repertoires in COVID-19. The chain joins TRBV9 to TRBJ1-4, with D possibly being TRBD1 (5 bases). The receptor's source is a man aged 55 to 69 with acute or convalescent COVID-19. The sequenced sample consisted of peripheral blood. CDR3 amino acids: CASSFGGTTNEKLFF. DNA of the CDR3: TGTGCCAGCAGCTTTGGGGGGACTACTAATGAAAAACTGTTTTTT.